This TCR beta chain stems from a study of blood T cell repertoires in COVID-19. Germline CDR1 is SEHNR and CDR2 is FQNEAQ (reference sequence). V shed 0 bases and J shed 0 bases, with 3 bases lying between them. This CDR3 is built from 14 residues. Clones were sequenced by immunoSEQ multiplex PCR, and TCRdb holds only the in-frame ones, with some missing. The sample carries under 200,000 clones, about 87% recorded once. This TCR came from a man aged 60-69 years with COVID-19, enrolled during active disease. Source material: peripheral blood. This chain connects TRBV7-9 to TRBJ1-3; D not resolved. CDR3 nucleotides: TGTGCCAGCAGCTTAGCACACTCTGGAAACACCATATATTTT. Protein: CASSLAHSGNTIYF. The full variable domain, rest sourced from reference TRBV7-9 and TRBJ1-3, is DTGVSQNPRHKITKRGQNVTFRCDPISEHNRLYWYRQTLGQGPEFLTYFQNEAQLEKSRLLSDRFSAERPKGSFSTLEIQRTEQGDSAMYLCASSLAHSGNTIYFGEGSWLTVV.